These 3 T cell receptor beta chains were sequenced from one sample in a study of OX40 agonist ivuxolimab in advanced cancers. TCRdb's table, derived via immunoSEQ multiplex PCR, lists solely in-frame clones and lacks some. The sample holds approximately 67,000 clones, less than 90% seen once. This material consisted of CD4+ or CD8+ T cells sorted from blood, taken in a trial of the OX40 agonist ivuxolimab. All receptors come from an adult with an advanced solid tumor such as melanoma, head and neck, liver or kidney cancer.

The V and J genes are TRBV11-3 and TRBJ1-1, with D hard to call. V was trimmed by 3 bases and J by 8 bases, leaving 13 bases between them. Per the germline V gene, CDR1 is SGHNT and CDR2 is YENEEA. The CDR3 is 13 amino acids. The CDR3 nucleotides are TGTGCCAGCAGCTTTGAGAGGGTCAGAGAAGCTTTCTTT. This codes for CASSFERVREAFF.

The V gene is TRBV13, the J gene TRBJ1-1; D is uncertain. CDR1 is PRHDT and CDR2 is FYEKMQ in the germline V gene (reference sequence). The CDR3 has 14 amino acids. Trimming took off 0 bases at V and 0 bases at J, with 5 bases between the two ends. The DNA for the CDR3 is TGTGCCAGCAGCTTAGGCTATATGAACACTGAAGCTTTCTTT. The encoded protein is CASSLGYMNTEAFF.

This clone was counted many times. This chain connects TRBV28 to TRBJ1-1, with D uncertain. This CDR3 is 17 amino acids long. V was cut by 5 bases and J by 6 bases, with 25 bases left in between. From germline, CDR1 is MDHEN and CDR2 SYDVKM. CDR3 region: CASSPNAWGRVFSEAFF. The CDR3 nucleotides are TGTGCCAGCAGTCCCAACGCGTGGGGTAGGGTTTTTTCTGAAGCTTTCTTT. The full variable domain, completed using reference TRBV28 and TRBJ1-1, is DVKVTQSSRYLVKRTGEKVFLECVQDMDHENMFWYRQDPGLGLRLIYFSYDVKMKEKGDIPEGYSVSREKKERFSLILESASTNQTSMYLCASSPNAWGRVFSEAFFGQGTRLTVV.